The source of this T cell receptor beta chain is a study of blood T cells in healthy people across ages. Across the study: Template switching picked up about one barcoded beta molecule for each two T cells. The study, taken as a whole, reports: Per million T cells, TCR beta diversity dropped about linearly as age rose.

Healthy Caucasian individuals from Russia aged about 6 to 90 were enrolled as donors. As concerns this clonotype: The antigen is unknown.

V shed 6 bases, J shed 2 bases, and the junction held 3 bases outside the gene matches. The V gene's germline CDR1 is MDHEN and CDR2 SYDVKM. This CDR3 comprises 14 residues. With a J-beta primer mix and a sample-barcoded 5' primer, a second PCR ran about 6 to 11 cycles. Per-sample output comprised a minimum of 3 million paired-end reads containing CDR3. TCRdb reprocessed the 5' RACE reads with MiXCR, giving one entry per CDR3 protein. The repertoire holds about 1.4 million distinct CDR3 sequences, with almost 60% as singletons. Specimen: blood. The chain links TRBV28 to TRBJ2-7; TRBD1 agrees at 11 bases. The receptor was isolated from a man younger than 35 in good health. The CDR3 region is CASRGQGETYEQYF. In nucleotides, the CDR3 is TGTGCCAGCAGGGGACAGGGGGAGACCTACGAGCAGTACTTC.